Here is one TCR beta chain with its context. This specimen comes from a study of blood T cell repertoires in COVID-19. Turning to the study itself: Samples representing acute and convalescent COVID-19 were sourced from the United States, Italy and Spain. In each case, the material was cDNA or gDNA derived from T cells, B-cell-depleted T cells, or PBMCs.

Original data processing: Amplifying reference gene primers gave estimates of nucleated cell counts. TCRdb keeps only in-frame clones here, not all; method: immunoSEQ multiplex PCR. D and trimming come from the DNA, and the V and J calls and clone size come from that table. This table has 150,000 to 170,000 clones, about 80% appearing once. V lost 6 bases and J 4 bases, leaving 15 bases between the germline ends. The CDR3 spans 13 residues. The V gene's germline CDR1 is SQVTM and CDR2 ANQGSEA. Material for sequencing was peripheral blood. The receptor was isolated from a woman aged 55-69 years with acute or convalescent COVID-19. The J gene is TRBJ1-1, the V gene TRBV29-1; D unresolved. The CDR3 DNA reads TGCAGCGTGTTTCCCCAATCGGGCACTGAAGCTTTCTTT. It is translated as CSVFPQSGTEAFF.